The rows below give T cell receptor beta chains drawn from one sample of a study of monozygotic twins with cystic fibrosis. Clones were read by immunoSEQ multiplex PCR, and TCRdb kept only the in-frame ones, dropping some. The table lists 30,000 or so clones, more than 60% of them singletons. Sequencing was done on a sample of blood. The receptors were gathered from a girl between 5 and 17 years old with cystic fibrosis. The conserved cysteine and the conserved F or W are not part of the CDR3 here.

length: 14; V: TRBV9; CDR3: ASSVEAGGPPNEQY
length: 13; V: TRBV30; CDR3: AWKKLGTGSGELF
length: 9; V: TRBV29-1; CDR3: SVREYNEQF
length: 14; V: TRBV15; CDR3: ATSRGWSEDTGELF
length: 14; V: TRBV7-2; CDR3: ASSLVAGTSGYEQY
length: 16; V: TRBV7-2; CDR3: ASSLAGQAGRSADTQY
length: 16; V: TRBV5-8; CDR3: ASSPYGTGNWWNQPQH
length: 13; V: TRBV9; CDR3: ASSVRGSNTGELF
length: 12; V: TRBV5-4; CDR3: ASSLGGTNGELF
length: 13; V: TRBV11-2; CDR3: ASRGTSGSYETQY
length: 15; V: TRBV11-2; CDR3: ASSPGVRSSGANVLT
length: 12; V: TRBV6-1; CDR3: ASSWGASGNTIY
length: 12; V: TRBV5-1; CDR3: ASSLAAGEETQY
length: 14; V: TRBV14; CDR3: ASSHAYSRIDQPQH
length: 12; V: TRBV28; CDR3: ASSKGGVNYGYT
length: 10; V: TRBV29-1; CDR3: SVRQGYSEAF
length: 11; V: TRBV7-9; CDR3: ASSLSGGEAAF
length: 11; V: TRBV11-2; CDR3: ASSPVWNTEAF
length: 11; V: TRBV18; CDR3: ASSLHLQETQY
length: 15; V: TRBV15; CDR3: ATSGVYGGRALYEQY
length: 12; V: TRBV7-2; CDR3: ASSSGTGITEAF
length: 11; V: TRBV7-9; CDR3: ASSASGHPGYT
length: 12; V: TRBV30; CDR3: AWSSSRGTDTQY
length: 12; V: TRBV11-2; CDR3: ASSLVRNDYGYT
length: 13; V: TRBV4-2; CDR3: ASSQLAEPAYEQY
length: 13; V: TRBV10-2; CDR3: ASSASGLNTGELF
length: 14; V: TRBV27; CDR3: ASSPRVGGGGYEQY
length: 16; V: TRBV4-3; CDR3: ASSRAWTGVPGNQPQH
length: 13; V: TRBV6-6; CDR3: ASSSRRDRAYGYT
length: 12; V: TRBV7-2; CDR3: ASSLHLREDEQY
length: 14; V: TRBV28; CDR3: ASSLSDRASNEKLF
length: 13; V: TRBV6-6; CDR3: ASGSSAGFETEAF
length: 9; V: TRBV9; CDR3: ASSGNYGYT
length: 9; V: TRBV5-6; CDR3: ASSLYGEQY
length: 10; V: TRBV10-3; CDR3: AVSPGSYEQY
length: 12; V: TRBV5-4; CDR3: ASSADQLSDTQY
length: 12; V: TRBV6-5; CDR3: ASSGTSAIHEQF
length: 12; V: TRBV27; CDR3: ASGNRGRLYEQY
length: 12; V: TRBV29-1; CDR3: SVEPRQYNEKLF
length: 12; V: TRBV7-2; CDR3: ASSLSSGEETQY
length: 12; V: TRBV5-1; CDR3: ASSLAGANTEAF
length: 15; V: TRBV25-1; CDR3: ASSVRTSGRNTGELF
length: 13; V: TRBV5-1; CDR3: ASRLREGGTGELF
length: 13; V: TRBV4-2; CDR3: ASSQDLLFPTEAF
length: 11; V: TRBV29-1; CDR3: SVERWGLYGYT
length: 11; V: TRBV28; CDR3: ASSGPNGGGYT
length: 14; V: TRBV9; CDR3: ASSSSPGTGQETQY
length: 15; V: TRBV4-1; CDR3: ASSQAPVDRGRTEAF
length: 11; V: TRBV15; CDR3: ATSRDPGDEQF
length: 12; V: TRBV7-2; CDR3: ASSDNRVSETQY
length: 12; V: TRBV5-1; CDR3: ASSLGAPGEKLF
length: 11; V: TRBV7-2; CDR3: ASSLGGPGEQF
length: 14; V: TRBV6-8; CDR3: ASAPGTSGRPYEQY
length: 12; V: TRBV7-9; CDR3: ASSLISGANVLT
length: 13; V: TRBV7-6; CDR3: ASSLEWPNTGELF